Following are 30 T cell receptor beta chains from one sample sequenced in a study of cytomegalovirus exposure and HLA in healthy donors. 60 Vbeta and 13 Jbeta primers were used in PCR. Assay: immunoSEQ multiplex PCR; the TCRdb copy retains only in-frame clones and omits some. The table lists approximately 190,000 clones, approximately 80% of them singletons. The sequencing input was PBMCs. The receptors derive from a woman in her 50s in good health and CMV-seropositive.

This clone appeared a single time. The rearrangement joins TRBV27 to TRBJ2-7; 7 nucleotides agree with TRBD1. This CDR3 contains 15 residues. The V gene's germline CDR1 is MNHEY and CDR2 SMNVEV (reference sequence). The trim removed 1 base at V and 1 base at J, leaving 4 bases unmatched. CDR3 protein: CASSLYGTDSYEQYF. CDR3 DNA sequence: TGTGCCAGCAGTTTATACGGGACAGATTCCTACGAGCAGTACTTC.

This sequence joins TRBV6-1 and TRBJ1-4; TRBD1 might be the D (5 bases). Trimming took 3 bases from V and 5 from J, leaving 13 bases between them. The CDR3 has 15 residues. Germline CDR1 reads MNHNS; CDR2 reads SASEGT. The CDR3 region is CASSDNRRANEKLFF. For the CDR3, the DNA is TGTGCCAGCAGTGATAACAGGAGGGCCAATGAAAAACTGTTTTTT.

This chain connects TRBV5-4 to TRBJ2-5, with TRBD2 identical over 15 bases. V shed 4 bases and J 9 bases; nucleotides not matched to a gene: 10. Per germline, CDR1 SGHNT and CDR2 YYREEE (reference sequence). The CDR3 spans 16 residues. The CDR3 here is CASSRTSGGGGGAQYF. The CDR3 DNA follows: TGTGCCAGCAGCCGGACTAGCGGGGGGGGAGGAGGAGCCCAGTACTTC. Based on the CDR3 plus reference TRBV5-4 and TRBJ2-5, the full variable domain is ETGVTQSPTHLIKTRGQQVTLRCSSQSGHNTVSWYQQALGQGPQFIFQYYREEENGRGNFPPRFSGLQFPNYSSELNVNALELDDSALYLCASSRTSGGGGGAQYFGPGTRLLVL.

With regard to this clone: Other DNA variants within this sample encode the same CDR3. This sequence joins TRBV6-1 and TRBJ2-7, with 7 positions matching TRBD1. Germline V gives CDR1 MNHNS, CDR2 SASEGT. With 9 bases clipped from V and 2 bases from J, the junction kept 10 bases outside the gene matches. The CDR3 length is 14 residues. In DNA form, the CDR3 reads TGTGCCAGTATGCCGGGACAGCTAACCTACGAGCAGTACTTC. Its translation: CASMPGQLTYEQYF.

This chain uses TRBV4-3 with TRBJ2-3; D is unresolved. Trimming took off 4 bases at V and 2 bases at J, with 10 bases between the two ends. Germline V CDR1 and CDR2: LGHNA, YSLEER. There are 14 residues in the CDR3. The DNA of the CDR3 is TGCGCCAGCAGCCTTTCAGCGAACACAGATACGCAGTATTTT. It is translated as CASSLSANTDTQYF.

This clone was observed a few times. The V and J genes are TRBV6-5 and TRBJ2-3; 7 positions agree with TRBD2. CDR1 and CDR2 from the germline V gene are MNHEY and SVGAGI. V was pared by 5 bases and J by 1 base, with 6 bases of the junction left unmatched. The CDR3 covers 15 residues. The CDR3 DNA is TGTGCCAGCAGTCCCATACGGGGGGGCACAGATACGCAGTATTTT. Translating gives CASSPIRGGTDTQYF.

This clone has a single count. This chain links TRBV5-4 with TRBJ1-2; 7 nucleotides align to TRBD1. V shed 2 bases and J 2 bases; nucleotides not matched to a gene: 6. CDR1 and CDR2 (germline): SGHNT, YYREEE (reference sequence). This CDR3 spans 15 amino acids. The CDR3 coding sequence is TGTGCCAGCAGCTTCGGAGGGACAGTCAACTATGGCTACACCTTC. Translated: CASSFGGTVNYGYTF.

There are a few counts of this clone. The chain has TRBV6-6 and TRBJ1-2; D gene unclear. V was pared by 4 bases and J by 4 bases, with 16 bases between. The CDR3 loop spans 15 amino acids. Germline V gives CDR1 MNHNY, CDR2 SVGAGI (reference sequence). The CDR3 reads CASSSFQALPYGYTF. As DNA, the CDR3 is TGTGCCAGCAGTTCGTTCCAGGCGCTACCCTATGGCTACACCTTC.

The chain is built from TRBV19 and TRBJ2-5, with TRBD1 as a possible D gene (5 bases). V lost 3 bases and J lost 5, with 16 bases in between. The CDR3 is 15 residues long. Germline CDR1 reads LNHDA; CDR2 reads SQIVND (reference sequence). The CDR3 DNA reads TGTGCCAGTAGTATCCAGGGTAGAGGAGAGGAGACCCAGTACTTC. As protein: CASSIQGRGEETQYF.

This chain joins TRBV18 and TRBJ1-4; 10 bases are a match to TRBD1. The CDR3 spans 13 residues. Germline CDR1 reads KGHSH; CDR2 reads LQKENI. V lost 8 bases, J lost 8 bases, and 5 bases stayed unmatched. The CDR3 DNA reads TGTGCCAGCCAGACAGGGGGCAGAGAAAAACTGTTTTTT. It yields the protein CASQTGGREKLFF.

The count of this clone is one. A junction boundary mismatches the germline segment, possibly from a read error. J is TRBJ2-5 and V is TRBV4-1; D is uncertain. The germline V gene has CDR1 MGHRA and CDR2 YSYEKL. This CDR3 region has 13 residues. The CDR3 DNA sequence: TGTGCCAGCAGCCAAGAACTGCAAGAGACCCAGTACTTC. This translates into CASSQELQETQYF.

This clone occurred a few times. The chain employs TRBV2 and TRBJ2-1, with D possibly being TRBD1 (5 bases). Germline V gene sequence: CDR1 SNHLY, CDR2 FYNNEI. The CDR3 loop spans 13 amino acids. V lost 6 bases and J lost 4, with 10 bases in between. The CDR3, as DNA: TGTGCCAGCAGCAGGACACCTTACAATGAGCAGTTCTTC. Translated, it gives CASSRTPYNEQFF.

The chain links TRBV6-5 to TRBJ2-7; tentative D call: TRBD1 (5 bases). The CDR3 has 14 residues. V was clipped by 4 bases and J by 0 bases, with 10 bases between them. The germline V gene has CDR1 MNHEY and CDR2 SVGAGI. CDR3 protein: CASSLDTNSYEQYF. In nucleotides, the CDR3 is TGTGCCAGCAGTTTGGACACAAACTCCTACGAGCAGTACTTC.

The chain combines TRBV4-1 with TRBJ1-1; 9 bases fit TRBD1. CDR1 is MGHRA, CDR2 YSYEKL, per germline. This CDR3 has 15 residues. J gave up 5 bases and V 4 bases, and 8 bases lay outside the gene matches. The CDR3 sequence is CASSPWTGEGTEAFF. The DNA of the CDR3 is TGCGCCAGCAGCCCATGGACAGGGGAAGGAACTGAAGCTTTCTTT.

The V and J genes are TRBV7-2 and TRBJ2-1; 9 nucleotides agree with TRBD1. The germline V gene encodes CDR1 SGHTA and CDR2 FQGNSA. The V and J ends lost 2 bases and 8 bases, in that order; junction bases with no gene match: 7. CDR3 length equals 15 residues. The CDR3: CASSLQGQGLDEQFF. The CDR3 DNA sequence: TGTGCCAGCAGCTTACAGGGACAGGGATTGGATGAGCAGTTCTTC.

The V and J genes are TRBV6-1 and TRBJ1-2; D is uncertain. The germline gives CDR1 MNHNS, CDR2 SASEGT. V lost 5 bases and J lost 3, with 10 bases in between. This CDR3 has 13 amino acids. This CDR3 reads CASSLREDYGYTF. CDR3 coding DNA: TGTGCCAGCAGTTTACGGGAGGACTATGGCTACACCTTC.

This rearrangement joins TRBV28 to TRBJ2-5, with 16 bases matching TRBD2. Germline V gene data show CDR1 as MDHEN and CDR2 as SYDVKM. The CDR3 contains 15 residues. V trimming: 6 bases; J trimming: 4 bases; junction bases outside the gene matches: 2. The CDR3 nucleotides are TGTGCCAGCAGCGGGACTAGCGGGGGGGGAGAGACCCAGTACTTC. It is translated as CASSGTSGGGETQYF.

The chain employs TRBV19 and TRBJ2-4, with D perhaps TRBD2 (7 bases). V lost 10 bases, J lost 1 base, and 20 bases lay in between. The germline gives CDR1 LNHDA, CDR2 SQIVND (reference sequence). This CDR3 has 16 residues. The CDR3 bases are TGTGCCACCACTTGGGGGGGGGCGCAGGCCAAAAACATTCAGTACTTC. It encodes CATTWGGAQAKNIQYF.

The CDR3 sequence: CASSQFPGQLNNEQFF. The CDR3 DNA reads as TGTGCCAGTAGCCAATTCCCGGGACAGCTAAACAATGAGCAGTTCTTC. V and J are TRBV19 and TRBJ2-1; the match to TRBD1 covers 7 bases. J was trimmed by 5 bases and V by 6 bases; bases with no gene match: 13. The germline gives CDR1 LNHDA, CDR2 SQIVND (reference sequence). This CDR3 comprises 16 residues.

The V call is TRBV7-9, the J call TRBJ1-2, with a tentative D call TRBD1 (6 bases). The CDR3 contains 12 residues. V shed 2 bases and J shed 8 bases, with 9 bases lying between them. The germline V gene has CDR1 SEHNR and CDR2 FQNEAQ (reference sequence). The chain's CDR3 is CASSLSGAGYTF. As DNA, the CDR3 is TGTGCCAGCAGCTTATCAGGGGCCGGCTACACCTTC.

The V and J genes are TRBV11-1 and TRBJ2-1; a weak D match, TRBD1 (6 bases). The V end lost 0 bases, the J end lost 2 bases, and 14 bases lay between the germline ends. Germline V gene lookup returns CDR1 SGHAT and CDR2 FQDESV (reference sequence). CDR3 size: 17 residues. The CDR3 loop reads CASSLAQGLTAYNEQFF. The CDR3 DNA is TGTGCCAGCAGCTTAGCGCAGGGGCTTACTGCCTACAATGAGCAGTTCTTC.

This clone has just a few counts. J is TRBJ1-4 and V is TRBV12-5, with TRBD1 matching 8 bases. Germline V gene data show CDR1 as LGHNT and CDR2 as FRNRAP. The CDR3 is 19 residues long. J was trimmed by 1 base and V by 0 bases; bases with no gene match: 10. The CDR3, as DNA: TGTGCTAGTGGTTTGGTAAAGAAGGACAGGGCTGAAACTAATGAAAAACTGTTTTTT. As protein: CASGLVKKDRAETNEKLFF.

The V call is TRBV11-2, the J call TRBJ2-5; tentatively, D is TRBD2 (6 bases). Trimming stripped 1 base from V and 7 bases from J, with 10 bases between. The CDR3 totals 13 residues. Germline lookup yields CDR1 SGHAT and CDR2 FQNNGV. The CDR3 DNA reads as TGTGCCAGCAGCTTAGCGGACGGGGGGACCCAGTACTTC. As protein: CASSLADGGTQYF.

The chain carries TRBV7-2 and TRBJ1-6; 9 bases line up with TRBD1. This CDR3 region has 16 residues. Looked up from germline, CDR1 is SGHTA and CDR2 is FQGNSA. V was clipped by 7 bases and J by 8 bases; unmatched bases: 12. The CDR3 nucleotides are TGTGCCAGCACCCAACAGGGGGCCGGTCGGGATTCACCCCTCCACTTT. This encodes CASTQQGAGRDSPLHF.

This clone was seen many times. This chain connects TRBV19 to TRBJ1-6; TRBD1 agrees at 7 bases. The CDR3 sequence is 15 residues long. The V gene's germline CDR1 is LNHDA and CDR2 SQIVND (reference sequence). With V trimmed by 5 bases and J by 10 bases, 11 bases remained unmatched. In DNA, the CDR3 is TGTGCCAGTAGTCCTTTAGCGAGGGGGCAATCACCCCTCCACTTT. Its protein is CASSPLARGQSPLHF.

The rearrangement joins TRBV4-2 to TRBJ2-3, with 13 bases identical to TRBD2. The CDR3 is made up of 18 amino acids. V gave up 2 bases and J gave up 2 bases; unmatched junction bases: 7. Looked up from germline, CDR1 is LGHNA and CDR2 is YNFKEQ. CDR3 sequence: CASSQIYGLAGVTDTQYF. Here the CDR3 DNA reads TGTGCCAGCAGCCAAATTTACGGACTAGCGGGGGTCACAGATACGCAGTATTTT.

The chain is built from TRBV28 and TRBJ1-1; D is ambiguous. Trimming took off 7 bases at V and 11 bases at J, with 17 bases between the two ends. CDR1 and CDR2 from the germline V gene are MDHEN and SYDVKM. This CDR3 has 12 amino acids. CDR3 coding DNA: TGTGCCAGCACCCCACGGGGAGTCGGGGCTTTCTTT. Translated, it gives CASTPRGVGAFF.

The DNA for the CDR3 is TGTGCCAGCAGTCCCGGGGGGGGGAACACTGAAGCTTTCTTT. Its protein is CASSPGGGNTEAFF. V and J are TRBV25-1 and TRBJ1-1; D is perhaps TRBD1 (5 bases). V was pared by 5 bases and J by 1 base, with 11 bases between. Germline loops: CDR1 MGHDK, CDR2 SYGVNS. This CDR3 is 14 amino acids long.

The chain has TRBV4-3 and TRBJ1-4; perhaps TRBD1 as D (6 bases). The V gene lost 1 base and the J gene lost 5 bases, with 11 bases spanning the gap. Germline V gives CDR1 LGHNA, CDR2 YSLEER. The CDR3 totals 15 residues. The CDR3 here is CASSQAVRGNEKLFF. DNA of the CDR3: TGCGCCAGCAGCCAAGCGGTCAGGGGAAATGAAAAACTGTTTTTT.

The chain joins TRBV5-4 to TRBJ2-7; D gene unclear. The CDR3 contains 11 residues. The germline V gene encodes CDR1 SGHNT and CDR2 YYREEE (reference sequence). V was clipped by 2 bases and J by 4 bases, with 4 bases between them. For the CDR3, the DNA is TGTGCCAGCAGCTTCGGGTACGAGCAGTACTTC. Translation gives CASSFGYEQYF.